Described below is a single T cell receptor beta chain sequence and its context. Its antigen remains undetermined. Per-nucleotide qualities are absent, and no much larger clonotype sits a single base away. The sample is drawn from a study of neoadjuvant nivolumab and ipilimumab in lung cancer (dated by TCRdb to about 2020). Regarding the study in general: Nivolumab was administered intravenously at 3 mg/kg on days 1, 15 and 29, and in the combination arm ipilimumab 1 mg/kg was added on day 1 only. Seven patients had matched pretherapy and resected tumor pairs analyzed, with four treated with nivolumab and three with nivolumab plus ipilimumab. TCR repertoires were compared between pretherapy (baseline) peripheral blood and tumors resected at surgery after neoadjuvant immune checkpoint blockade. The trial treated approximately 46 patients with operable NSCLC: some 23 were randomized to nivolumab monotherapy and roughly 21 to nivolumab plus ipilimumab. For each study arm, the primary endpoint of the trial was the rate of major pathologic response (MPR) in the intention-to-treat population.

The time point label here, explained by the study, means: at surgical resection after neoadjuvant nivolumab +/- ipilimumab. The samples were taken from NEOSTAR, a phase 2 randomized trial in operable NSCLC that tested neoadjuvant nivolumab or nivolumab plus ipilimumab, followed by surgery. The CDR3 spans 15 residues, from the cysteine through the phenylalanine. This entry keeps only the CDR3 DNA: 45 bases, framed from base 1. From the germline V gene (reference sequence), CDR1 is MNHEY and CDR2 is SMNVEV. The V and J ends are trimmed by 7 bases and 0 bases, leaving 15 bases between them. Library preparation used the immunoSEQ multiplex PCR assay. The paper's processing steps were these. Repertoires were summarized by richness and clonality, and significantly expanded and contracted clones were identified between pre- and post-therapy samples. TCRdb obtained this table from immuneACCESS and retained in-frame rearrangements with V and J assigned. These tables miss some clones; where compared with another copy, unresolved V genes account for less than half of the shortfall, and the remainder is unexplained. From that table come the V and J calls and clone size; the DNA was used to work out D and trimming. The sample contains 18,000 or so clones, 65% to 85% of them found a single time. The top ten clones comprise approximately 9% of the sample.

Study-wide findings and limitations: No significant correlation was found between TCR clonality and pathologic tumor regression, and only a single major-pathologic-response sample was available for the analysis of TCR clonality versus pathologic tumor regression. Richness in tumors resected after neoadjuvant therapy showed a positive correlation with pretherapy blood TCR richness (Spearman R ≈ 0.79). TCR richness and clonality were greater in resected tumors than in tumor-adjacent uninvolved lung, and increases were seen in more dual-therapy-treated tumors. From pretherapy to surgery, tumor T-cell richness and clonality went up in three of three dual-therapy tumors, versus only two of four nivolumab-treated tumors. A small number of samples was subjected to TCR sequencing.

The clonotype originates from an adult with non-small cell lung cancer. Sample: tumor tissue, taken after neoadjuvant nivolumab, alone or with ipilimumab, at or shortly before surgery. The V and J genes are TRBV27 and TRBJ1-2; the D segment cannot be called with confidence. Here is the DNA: TGTGCCAGCACCCTGTCCGTCATGTCTAACTATGGCTACACCTTC. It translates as CASTLSVMSNYGYTF.